Sequencing of this T cell receptor beta chain was carried out in a study of shared clonotypes between healthy human individuals. Overall study findings and caveats: Relative to memory subsets, naive subsets generally showed larger estimated richness.

Comments on this clone: Its antigen is currently unknown.

Trimming stripped 0 bases from V and 5 bases from J, with 7 bases between. The CDR3 runs 13 residues. The germline V gene has CDR1 KGHSH and CDR2 LQKENI. Using approximately 190 ng DNA, about 30,000 T cell genomes, the sorted-subset replicate PCRs were run. Data came from immunoSEQ multiplex PCR; TCRdb stores just in-frame clones and leaves some out. The table lists roughly 2.2 million clones, approximately 93% of them singletons, with around 0.4% in the top ten. The sample was naive CD4+ T cells from PBMCs. The subset: CD45RA+ positively selected. This rearrangement joins TRBV18 to TRBJ2-5, with unresolved D. This clonotype was sampled from a man younger than 35 in good health. Some clones in this sample may be carry-over from other donors' samples. CDR3 sequence reads: CASSPPGMETQYF. CDR3 coding DNA: TGTGCCAGCTCACCACCGGGGATGGAGACCCAGTACTTC.